This TCR beta chain stems from a study of cytomegalovirus exposure and HLA in healthy donors. This clone has more than one count but fewer than ten. Vbeta (60) and Jbeta (13) primers were used in the PCR. Clones were read by immunoSEQ multiplex PCR, and TCRdb kept only the in-frame ones, dropping some. The data contain some 180,000 clones, 70% to 85% of them singletons. Material for sequencing was PBMCs. This clonotype originated in a man younger than 35 in good health and CMV-seronegative.

DNA for the CDR3: TGTGCCAGCAGTTACCAATGGGACAGGGCTGGCTACACCTTC. Its translation is CASSYQWDRAGYTF. The genes are TRBV6-5 and TRBJ1-2, with 9 positions matching TRBD1. This CDR3 has 14 residues. Trimming at V came to 2 bases and at J to 7 bases, leaving 5 bases not matched to a gene. Germline CDR1 reads MNHEY; CDR2 reads SVGAGI.